This is a list of T cell receptor beta chains from one sample in a study of blood T cell repertoires in COVID-19. The protocol was immunoSEQ multiplex PCR, while the TCRdb copy is restricted to in-frame clones and leaves out a portion. In the table there are 270,000 or so clones, around 90% of which are singletons. The sequencing input was PBMCs or T cells enriched from blood (not recorded which). These receptors all stem from a woman in her 30s with acute COVID-19. Both conserved end residues are part of each CDR3. The D gene is left open where the match is weak. Clone size is not always given. Where it is, it says once, few, many or a class for expanded clones.

>TRBD1|.|TRBV7-9|TRBJ1-5
CASSLGDRGSNQPQHF
TGTGCCAGCAGCTTAGGGGACAGGGGAAGCAATCAGCCCCAGCATTTT
>TRBD1|.|TRBV9|TRBJ1-6
CASSVDSGTGSYNSPLHF
TGTGCCAGCAGCGTAGACTCCGGGACAGGGAGTTATAATTCACCCCTCCACTTT
>TRBD2|once|TRBV3-1/TRBV3-2|TRBJ2-3
CASSHGRREGRADTQYF
TGTGCCAGCAGCCACGGCCGGCGGGAGGGCCGGGCAGATACGCAGTATTTT
>TRBD2|once|TRBV4-2|TRBJ2-1
CASSQDSSGSGGEQFF
TGTGCCAGCAGCCAAGACTCTAGCGGCTCGGGGGGTGAGCAGTTCTTC
>TRBD1|.|TRBV24-1|TRBJ1-4
CATSGDQGAGEKLFF
TGTGCCACCAGTGGCGACCAGGGGGCAGGTGAAAAACTGTTTTTT
>.|.|TRBV9|TRBJ1-1
CASSDERGTEAFF
TGTGCCAGCAGCGACGAAAGGGGCACTGAAGCTTTCTTT
>.|.|TRBV5-4|TRBJ2-1
CASSIGSPDEQFF
TGTGCCAGCAGCATCGGGAGCCCGGATGAGCAGTTCTTC
>TRBD2|.|TRBV24-1|TRBJ2-1
CATSGVLAGAGYEQFF
TGTGCCACCAGTGGTGTACTAGCGGGAGCAGGCTATGAGCAGTTCTTC
>TRBD2|.|TRBV23-1|TRBJ2-1
CASSQSREGRGSYNEQFF
TGCGCCAGCAGTCAATCAAGGGAGGGACGGGGCTCCTACAATGAGCAGTTCTTC
>.|.|TRBV30|TRBJ2-1
CAWSVRNEQFF
TGTGCCTGGAGTGTTCGTAATGAGCAGTTCTTC
>.|.|TRBV18|TRBJ2-3
CASSPSDTQYF
TGTGCCAGCTCACCATCGGATACGCAGTATTTT
>TRBD2|.|TRBV6-1|TRBJ2-1
CASSEQIGVRWGTGGDNEQFF
TGTGCCAGCAGTGAACAGATAGGGGTCAGGTGGGGAACGGGAGGTGACAATGAGCAGTTCTTC
>TRBD1|.|TRBV6-5|TRBJ2-3
CASTRGGFMNTQYF
TGTGCCAGCACGCGAGGGGGCTTTATGAATACGCAGTATTTT
>.|.|TRBV7-2|TRBJ1-1
CASSFLANTEAFF
TGTGCCAGCAGCTTCCTAGCGAACACTGAAGCTTTCTTT
>TRBD2|once|TRBV12-3/TRBV12-4|TRBJ2-1
CASSYREGRWFF
TGTGCCAGCAGTTACCGGGAGGGCCGGTGGTTCTTC
>.|once|TRBV7-3|TRBJ1-4
CASSLIGGAGKEKLFF
TGTGCCAGCAGTCTTATAGGAGGGGCGGGAAAGGAAAAACTGTTTTTT
>TRBD1|few|TRBV25-1|TRBJ2-7
CASSDSSGTGPYEQYF
TGTGCCAGCAGTGATTCATCCGGGACAGGGCCCTACGAGCAGTACTTC
>TRBD2|.|TRBV29-1|TRBJ2-7
CSVAGTSGRESGYEQYF
TGCAGCGTGGCCGGGACTAGCGGGAGGGAATCAGGGTACGAGCAGTACTTC
>TRBD2|.|TRBV5-4|TRBJ2-2
CASSLKSGGTGELFF
TGTGCCAGCAGCCTTAAATCGGGGGGCACCGGGGAGCTGTTTTTT
>TRBD2|.|TRBV28|TRBJ2-2
CASSHPGLVNTGELFF
TGTGCCAGCAGTCATCCGGGACTAGTAAACACCGGGGAGCTGTTTTTT
>TRBD2|.|TRBV5-4|TRBJ2-1
CASSSLAEGDEQFF
TGTGCCAGCAGCTCACTAGCGGAGGGGGATGAGCAGTTCTTC
>TRBD2|.|TRBV18|TRBJ2-7
CASSPATSGSIYEQYF
TGTGCCAGCTCACCAGCGACTAGCGGGAGCATATACGAGCAGTACTTC
>TRBD1|.|TRBV28|TRBJ1-4
CASSLTGTGSEKLFF
TGTGCCAGCAGTTTAACCGGGACAGGGTCGGAAAAACTGTTTTTT
>.|.|TRBV9|TRBJ2-7
CASNTDSSSYEQYF
TGTGCCAGCAATACGGACAGCAGCTCCTACGAGCAGTACTTC
>TRBD2|.|TRBV6-2/TRBV6-3|TRBJ2-7
CASSYITSGSYEQYF
TGTGCCAGCAGTTACATTACTAGCGGGTCCTACGAGCAGTACTTC
>.|.|TRBV18|TRBJ2-3
CASSPADTQYF
TGTGCCAGCTCGCCGGCAGATACGCAGTATTTT
>.|.|TRBV27|TRBJ2-1
CASSDLGGPMISYNEQFF
TGTGCCAGCAGTGATCTGGGAGGCCCAATGATCTCCTACAATGAGCAGTTCTTC